Only one count was recorded for the clone carrying this TCR beta chain. Its antigen is currently unknown. The data are from a study of cytomegalovirus exposure and HLA in healthy donors. Notes on the study in general: In an earlier analysis, about 87% or about 30%: the productive usage of most TCR beta V segments. Other equally common chains were less clonally expanded than HLA-associated TCR beta chains, a later analysis showed.

This CDR3 is built from 15 residues. The PCR employed 60 Vbeta primers together with 13 Jbeta primers. The protocol was immunoSEQ multiplex PCR, while the TCRdb copy is restricted to in-frame clones and leaves out a portion. The profile shows about 100,000 clones, roughly 71% of them singletons. The sample comprised PBMCs. The clonotype originates from a woman aged 18-29 years in good health and CMV-seropositive. The chain employs TRBV12-2 and TRBJ2-7; whether TRBD1, the table's D call, matches the DNA was not checked. TRBV12-2 is described as a pseudogene. The CDR3 spells CASRLGPTPYYEQYF. The CDR3 DNA is TGTGCAAGTCGCTTGGGGCCCACCCCCTACTACGAGCAGTACTTC.